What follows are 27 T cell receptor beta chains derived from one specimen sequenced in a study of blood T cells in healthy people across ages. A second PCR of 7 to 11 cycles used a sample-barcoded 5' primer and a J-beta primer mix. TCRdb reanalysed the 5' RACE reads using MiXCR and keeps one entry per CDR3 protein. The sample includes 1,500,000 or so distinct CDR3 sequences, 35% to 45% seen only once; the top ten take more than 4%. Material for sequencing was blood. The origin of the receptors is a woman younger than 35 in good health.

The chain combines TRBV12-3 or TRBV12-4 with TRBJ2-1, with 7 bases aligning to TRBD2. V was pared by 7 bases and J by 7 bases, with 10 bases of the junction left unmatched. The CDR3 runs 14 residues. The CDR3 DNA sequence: TGTGCCAGCACTTTGAGGGAGGGCCGGAATGAGCAGTTCTTC. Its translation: CASTLREGRNEQFF.

The CDR3 DNA sequence: TGCGCCAGCAGCTACATGACTAGAAGCTCCTACAATGAGCAGTTCTTC. This translates into CASSYMTRSSYNEQFF. The rearrangement links TRBV5-1 to TRBJ2-1, with D possibly TRBD2 on 6 matching bases. CDR1 is SGHRS and CDR2 is YFSETQ in the germline V gene. CDR3 size: 16 residues. V lost 3 bases to trimming and J lost 0 bases, with 13 bases between them. Full variable domain (rest looked up from reference TRBV5-1 and TRBJ2-1): KAGVTQTPRYLIKTRGQQVTLSCSPISGHRSVSWYQQTPGQGLQFLFEYFSETQRNKGNFPGRFSGRQFSNSRSEMNVSTLELGDSALYLCASSYMTRSSYNEQFFGPGTRLTVL.

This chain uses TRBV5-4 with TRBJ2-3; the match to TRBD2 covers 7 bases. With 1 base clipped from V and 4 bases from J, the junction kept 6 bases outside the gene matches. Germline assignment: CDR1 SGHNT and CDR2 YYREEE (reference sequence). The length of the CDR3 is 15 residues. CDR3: CASSLRDYPADTQYF. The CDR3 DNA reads TGTGCCAGCAGCTTGAGGGACTACCCAGCAGATACGCAGTATTTT.

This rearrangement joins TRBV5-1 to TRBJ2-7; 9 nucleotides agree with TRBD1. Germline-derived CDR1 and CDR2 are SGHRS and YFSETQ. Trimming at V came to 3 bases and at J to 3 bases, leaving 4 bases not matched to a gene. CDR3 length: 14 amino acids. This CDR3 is CASSSTGGNYEQYF. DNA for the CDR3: TGCGCCAGCAGCTCGACAGGGGGGAACTACGAGCAGTACTTC.

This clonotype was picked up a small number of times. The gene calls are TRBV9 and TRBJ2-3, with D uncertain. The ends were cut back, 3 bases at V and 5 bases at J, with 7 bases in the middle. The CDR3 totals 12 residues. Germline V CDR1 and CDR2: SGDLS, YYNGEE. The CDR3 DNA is TGTGCCAGCAGCGGAGAGCTAGATACGCAGTATTTT. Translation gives CASSGELDTQYF.

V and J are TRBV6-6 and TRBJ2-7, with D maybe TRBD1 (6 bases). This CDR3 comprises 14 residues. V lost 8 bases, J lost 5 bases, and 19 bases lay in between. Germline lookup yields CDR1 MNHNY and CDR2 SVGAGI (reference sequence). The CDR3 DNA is TGTGCCAGCGGGAATAGGGACAATATCCACGAGCAGTACTTC. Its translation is CASGNRDNIHEQYF.

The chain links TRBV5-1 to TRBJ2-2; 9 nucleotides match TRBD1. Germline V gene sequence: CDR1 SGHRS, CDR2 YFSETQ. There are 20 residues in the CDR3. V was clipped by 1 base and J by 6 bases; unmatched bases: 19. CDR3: CASSLRSLITGTGKAGELFF. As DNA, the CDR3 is TGCGCCAGCAGCTTGAGATCCCTGATCACCGGGACAGGGAAAGCCGGGGAGCTGTTTTTT.

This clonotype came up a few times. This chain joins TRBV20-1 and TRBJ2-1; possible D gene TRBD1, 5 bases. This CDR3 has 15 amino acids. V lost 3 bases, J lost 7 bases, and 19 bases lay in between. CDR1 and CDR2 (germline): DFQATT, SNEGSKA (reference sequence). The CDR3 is CSASGRAGPINEQFF. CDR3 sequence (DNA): TGCAGTGCTAGCGGCAGGGCAGGTCCAATTAATGAGCAGTTCTTC.

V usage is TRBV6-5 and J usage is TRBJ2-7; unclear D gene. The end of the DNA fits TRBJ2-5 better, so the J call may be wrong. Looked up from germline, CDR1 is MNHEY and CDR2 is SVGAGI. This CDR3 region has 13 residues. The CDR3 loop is CASSYVGAKTQYF. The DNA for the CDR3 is TGTGCCAGCAGTTACGTAGGAGCGAAGACCCAGTACTTC.

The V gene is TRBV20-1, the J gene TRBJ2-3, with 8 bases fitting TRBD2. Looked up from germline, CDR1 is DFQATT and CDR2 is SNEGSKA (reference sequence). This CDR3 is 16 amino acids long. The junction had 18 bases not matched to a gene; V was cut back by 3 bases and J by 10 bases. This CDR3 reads CSASGGSRGDSVAQYF. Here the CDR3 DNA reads TGCAGTGCTAGTGGGGGTTCGCGGGGGGACTCCGTTGCGCAGTATTTT.

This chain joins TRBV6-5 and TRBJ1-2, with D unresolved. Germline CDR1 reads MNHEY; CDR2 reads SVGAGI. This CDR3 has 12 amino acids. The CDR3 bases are TGTACAACCATGGGAGCTAACTATGGCTACACCTTC. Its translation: CTTMGANYGYTF.

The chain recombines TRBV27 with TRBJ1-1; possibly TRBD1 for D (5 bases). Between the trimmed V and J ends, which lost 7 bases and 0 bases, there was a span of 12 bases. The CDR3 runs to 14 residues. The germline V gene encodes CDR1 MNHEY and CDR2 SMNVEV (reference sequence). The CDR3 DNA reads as TGTGCCAGCACCGGACAAAACATGAACACTGAAGCTTTCTTT. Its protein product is CASTGQNMNTEAFF.

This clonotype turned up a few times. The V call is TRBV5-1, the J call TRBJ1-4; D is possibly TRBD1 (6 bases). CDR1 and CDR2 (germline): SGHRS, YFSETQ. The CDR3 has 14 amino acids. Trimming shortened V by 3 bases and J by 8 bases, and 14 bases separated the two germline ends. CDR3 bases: TGCGCCAGCAGCTCCGTTGGGGGGGGCGAAAAACTGTTTTTT. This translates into CASSSVGGGEKLFF.

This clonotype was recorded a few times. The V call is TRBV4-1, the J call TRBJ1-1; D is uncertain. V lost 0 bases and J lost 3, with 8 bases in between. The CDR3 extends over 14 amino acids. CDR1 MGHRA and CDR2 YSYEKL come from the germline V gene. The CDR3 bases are TGCGCCAGCAGCCAAGAGGCTGGGTACACTGAAGCTTTCTTT. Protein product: CASSQEAGYTEAFF.

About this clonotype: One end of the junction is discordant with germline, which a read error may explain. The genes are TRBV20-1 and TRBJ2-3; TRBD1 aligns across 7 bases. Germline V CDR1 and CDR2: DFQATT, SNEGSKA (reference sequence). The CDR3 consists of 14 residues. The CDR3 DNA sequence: TGCAGTGCCAACAGACGACAGGGCACAGATTCGCAGTATTTT. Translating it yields CSANRRQGTDSQYF.

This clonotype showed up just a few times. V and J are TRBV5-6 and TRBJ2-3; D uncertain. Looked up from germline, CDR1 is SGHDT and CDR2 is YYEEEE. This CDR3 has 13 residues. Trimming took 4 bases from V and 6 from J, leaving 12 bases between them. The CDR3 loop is CASSRDPSDTQYF. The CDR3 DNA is TGTGCCAGCAGCCGTGACCCCTCGGATACGCAGTATTTT.

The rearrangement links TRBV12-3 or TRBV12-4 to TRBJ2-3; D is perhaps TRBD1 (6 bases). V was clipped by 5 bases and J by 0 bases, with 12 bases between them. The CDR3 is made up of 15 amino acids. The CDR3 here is CASSLTGQSTDTQYF. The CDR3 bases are TGTGCCAGCAGTCTCACAGGACAGAGCACAGATACGCAGTATTTT.

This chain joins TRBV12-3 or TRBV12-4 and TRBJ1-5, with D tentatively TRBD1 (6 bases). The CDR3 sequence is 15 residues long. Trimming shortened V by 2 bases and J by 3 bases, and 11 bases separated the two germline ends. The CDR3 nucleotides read TGTGCCAGCAGTTTAAGGGGGGGGATCAATCAGCCCCAGCATTTT. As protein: CASSLRGGINQPQHF.

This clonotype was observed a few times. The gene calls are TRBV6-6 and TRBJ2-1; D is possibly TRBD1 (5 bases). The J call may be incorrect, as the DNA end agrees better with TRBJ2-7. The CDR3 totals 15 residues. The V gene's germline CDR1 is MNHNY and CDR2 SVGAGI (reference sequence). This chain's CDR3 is CASRGGQISYNEQYF. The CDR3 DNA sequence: TGTGCCAGCAGGGGCGGACAAATATCCTACAATGAGCAGTACTTC.

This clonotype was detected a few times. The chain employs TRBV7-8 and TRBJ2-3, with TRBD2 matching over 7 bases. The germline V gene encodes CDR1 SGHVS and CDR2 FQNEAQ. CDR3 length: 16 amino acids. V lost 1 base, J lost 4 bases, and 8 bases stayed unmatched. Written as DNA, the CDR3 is TGTGCCAGCAGCTTAGTCCGGACTAGTAGGGCAGATACGCAGTATTTT. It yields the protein CASSLVRTSRADTQYF.

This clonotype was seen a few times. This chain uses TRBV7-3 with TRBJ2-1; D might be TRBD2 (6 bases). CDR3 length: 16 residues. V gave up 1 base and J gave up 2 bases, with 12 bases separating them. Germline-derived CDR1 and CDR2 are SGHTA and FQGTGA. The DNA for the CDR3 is TGTGCCAGCAGCTTAAGCGGGACTGTTCCCTACAATGAGCAGTTCTTC. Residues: CASSLSGTVPYNEQFF.

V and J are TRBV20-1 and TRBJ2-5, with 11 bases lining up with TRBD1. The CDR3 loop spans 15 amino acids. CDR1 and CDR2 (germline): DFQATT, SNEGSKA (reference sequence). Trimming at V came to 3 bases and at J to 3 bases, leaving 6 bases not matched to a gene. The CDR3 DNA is TGCAGTGCTAGGGAGGGACAGGGGGGGAAAGAGACCCAGTACTTC. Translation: CSAREGQGGKETQYF.

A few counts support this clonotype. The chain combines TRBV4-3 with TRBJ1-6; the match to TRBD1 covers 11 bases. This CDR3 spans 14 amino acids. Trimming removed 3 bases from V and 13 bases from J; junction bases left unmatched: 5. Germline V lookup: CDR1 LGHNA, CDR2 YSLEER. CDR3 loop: CASSQDRGPQPLHF. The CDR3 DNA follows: TGCGCCAGCAGCCAGGACAGGGGGCCGCAGCCCCTCCACTTT.

CDR3: CASSLVRGPLSYEQYF. CDR3 nucleotides: TGTGCCAGCAGCTTAGTGCGGGGGCCCCTCTCCTACGAGCAGTACTTC. V gene TRBV7-9 combines with J gene TRBJ2-7, with D possibly TRBD2 on 7 matching bases. CDR1 is SEHNR, CDR2 FQNEAQ, per germline (reference sequence). V was cut by 1 base and J by 0 bases, with 13 bases left in between. The CDR3 is made up of 16 amino acids.

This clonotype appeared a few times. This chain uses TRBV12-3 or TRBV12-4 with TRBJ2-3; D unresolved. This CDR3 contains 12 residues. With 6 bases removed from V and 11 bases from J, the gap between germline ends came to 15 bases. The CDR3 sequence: CASSQRGPGQYF. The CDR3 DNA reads TGTGCCAGCAGCCAACGTGGCCCAGGGCAGTATTTT.

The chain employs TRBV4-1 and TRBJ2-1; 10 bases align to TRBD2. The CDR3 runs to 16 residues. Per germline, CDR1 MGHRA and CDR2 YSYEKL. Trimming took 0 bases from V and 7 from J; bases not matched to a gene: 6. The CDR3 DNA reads TGCGCCAGCAGCCAAGATCCTAGCGGGAGCGGGAATGAGCAGTTCTTC. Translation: CASSQDPSGSGNEQFF.

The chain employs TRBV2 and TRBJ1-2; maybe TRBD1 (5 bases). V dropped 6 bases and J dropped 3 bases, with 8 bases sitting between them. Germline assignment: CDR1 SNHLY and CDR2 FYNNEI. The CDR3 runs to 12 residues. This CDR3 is CASRPGYYGYTF. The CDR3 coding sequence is TGTGCCAGCAGGCCAGGGTACTATGGCTACACCTTC.